This TCR beta chain was sequenced in a study of blood T cells in healthy people across ages. About the study: T cells yielded about one barcoded beta molecule per two cells through template switching.

This clonotype was picked up a small number of times. The target antigen is unknown. General study points: Possibly, changes in expanded clonotypes were confounded because donor CMV status was unknown. As age increased, TCR beta diversity per million T cells fell in a roughly linear fashion.

Primed by a sample-barcoded 5' primer and a J-beta primer mix, a second PCR proceeded for 7 to 11 cycles. Each of the samples gave a minimum of 2.5 million paired-end reads that contained CDR3. TCRdb reanalysed the 5' RACE reads using MiXCR and keeps one entry per CDR3 protein. The sample shows about 580,000 distinct CDR3 sequences, 45% to 55% of them seen only once. In germline, CDR1 is LGHDT, CDR2 YNNKEL (reference sequence). The J segment lost 3 bases and the V segment lost 1 base, leaving 10 bases of the junction unmatched. The CDR3 is 19 residues long. The rearrangement links TRBV3-1 to TRBJ2-4; TRBD2 matches at 12 bases. Sequencing input: blood. The TCR sequence derives from a man older than 75 in good health. The CDR3: CASSQGTSGKVGNKNIQYF. The CDR3 bases are TGTGCCAGCAGCCAAGGGACTAGCGGGAAGGTCGGAAACAAAAACATTCAGTACTTC.